These 23 T cell receptor beta chains were sequenced from one sample in a study of Tregs in tolerant kidney transplant recipients. The assay was immunoSEQ multiplex PCR, and TCRdb's table has in-frame clones only and misses some. The data contain tens of thousands of clones, over 85% of them singletons. Recipients received nonmyeloablative bone marrow transplants from related graft donors, with transient mixed chimerism. Sequencing used CD4+ T cells from blood (PBMCs), obtained 12 months after the transplant. Receptors were obtained from a human patient who received a combined kidney and bone marrow transplant. Some T cells may have originated in the graft donor.

The V and J genes are TRBV5-1 and TRBJ2-5; D is ambiguous. Trimming cost V 0 bases and J 3 bases, with 9 bases left between them. The CDR3 runs to 14 residues. CDR1 SGHRS and CDR2 YFSETQ come from the germline V gene. CDR3 bases: TGCGCCAGCAGCTTGGTTTTGGCTGAAGAGACCCAGTACTTC. Translated, it gives CASSLVLAEETQYF.

The chain is built from TRBV5-1 and TRBJ2-3, with 8 bases aligning to TRBD2. The CDR3 covers 15 residues. CDR1 is SGHRS and CDR2 is YFSETQ in the germline V gene. The V segment lost 0 bases and the J segment 4 bases; nucleotides outside the gene matches: 4. CDR3 sequence: CASSLVGGAADTQYF. The DNA of the CDR3 is TGCGCCAGCAGCTTGGTCGGGGGGGCCGCAGATACGCAGTATTTT.

A remark on this clone: The junction does not match germline at one end; this may be a read error. Other DNA sequences in the same sample also yield this CDR3. This chain joins TRBV4-1 and TRBJ2-3; maybe TRBD2 (6 bases). From germline, CDR1 is MGHRA and CDR2 YSYEKL. The CDR3 totals 17 residues. Written as DNA, the CDR3 is TGCGCCAGCAGCTTCCGGGACTTCCGGACGGCATTCGATACACAGTATTTT. Its translation: CASSFRDFRTAFDTQYF.

The genes are TRBV7-2 and TRBJ2-2; D possibly corresponds to TRBD1 (5 bases). Germline assignment: CDR1 SGHTA and CDR2 FQGNSA. Trimming stripped 5 bases from V and 8 bases from J, with 12 bases between. The CDR3 has 13 residues. The CDR3 nucleotides are TGTGCCAGCAGCCCCCGGACAAAAGGGGAGCTGTTTTTT. It codes for CASSPRTKGELFF. The complete variable domain, with remaining parts taken from reference TRBV7-2 and TRBJ2-2, reads GAGVSQSPSNKVTEKGKDVELRCDPISGHTALYWYRQSLGQGLEFLIYFQGNSAPDKSGLPSDRFSAERTGGSVSTLTIQRTQQEDSAVYLCASSPRTKGELFFGEGSRLTVL.

This clone has only a few counts. The rearrangement links TRBV6-6 to TRBJ1-4; D possibly corresponds to TRBD1 (6 bases). Trimming pared 5 bases from V and 6 bases from J, leaving 19 bases between. The CDR3 extends over 16 amino acids. Germline V gene data show CDR1 as MNHNY and CDR2 as SVGAGI (reference sequence). The CDR3 spells CASSGTGTGLDEKLFF. DNA of the CDR3: TGTGCCAGCAGTGGAACTGGTACAGGGTTGGATGAAAAACTGTTTTTT.

J is TRBJ2-7 and V is TRBV5-5; 9 positions match TRBD2. Looked up from germline, CDR1 is SGHKS and CDR2 is YYEKEE (reference sequence). With V trimmed by 1 base and J by 6 bases, 11 bases remained unmatched. The CDR3 has 16 amino acids. The CDR3 sequence is CASSLSPWREGSEQYF. In nucleotides, the CDR3 is TGTGCCAGCAGCTTGTCCCCCTGGCGGGAGGGTTCCGAGCAGTACTTC.

The rearrangement uses TRBV7-3 and TRBJ2-5; 9 positions match TRBD1. The J call may be in error: the DNA end matches TRBJ2-7 better. Germline CDR1 reads SGHTA; CDR2 reads FQGTGA. This CDR3 region has 13 residues. The CDR3 coding sequence is TGTGCCAGCAGCTGGGACAGGGCCTACGAGCAGTACTTC. Its translation: CASSWDRAYEQYF.

The chain carries TRBV30 and TRBJ2-7; the match to TRBD2 covers 8 bases. Germline assignment: CDR1 GTSNPN and CDR2 SVGIG (reference sequence). The CDR3 totals 19 residues. V lost 3 bases and J lost 3; bases outside the gene matches: 22. CDR3 DNA sequence: TGTGCCTGGAGACCGTTTAGCGGGACGCTTTTCATAGGGGACTACGAGCAGTACTTC. Protein product: CAWRPFSGTLFIGDYEQYF.

This clone was recorded only once. CDR3 protein: CASSLLRPDRIYTGELFF. DNA of the CDR3: TGTGCCAGCAGCCTACTTCGGCCGGACAGAATCTACACCGGGGAGCTGTTTTTT. The chain combines TRBV11-1 with TRBJ2-2; D might be TRBD1 (6 bases). Germline CDR1 reads SGHAT; CDR2 reads FQDESV (reference sequence). The CDR3 totals 18 residues. Trimming removed 5 bases from V and 3 bases from J, with 22 bases in between.

This clone was recorded once. The chain carries TRBV30 and TRBJ1-5; D possibly corresponds to TRBD1 (5 bases). Germline V CDR1 and CDR2: GTSNPN, SVGIG (reference sequence). The CDR3 contains 13 residues. Trimming took off 2 bases at V and 4 bases at J, with 9 bases between the two ends. The CDR3 DNA is TGTGCCTGGAGTCCCGGGGGGAATCAGCCCCAGCATTTT. Translating it yields CAWSPGGNQPQHF.

V and J are TRBV5-1 and TRBJ2-1; a possible D gene is TRBD1 (5 bases). V gave up 4 bases and J gave up 4 bases, with 15 bases separating them. Germline values: CDR1 SGHRS, CDR2 YFSETQ. The CDR3 covers 15 residues. This CDR3 reads CASSPGRVGYNEQFF. The CDR3 DNA reads as TGCGCCAGCAGCCCGGGCAGGGTGGGATACAATGAGCAGTTCTTC.

The chain carries TRBV11-2 and TRBJ2-5, with 14 bases aligning to TRBD2. J lost 5 bases, V lost 4 bases, and 6 bases had no gene match. The CDR3 spans 16 residues. Germline assignment: CDR1 SGHAT and CDR2 FQNNGV. In DNA, the CDR3 is TGTGCCAGCAGCTCCGGGACTAGCGGGGGTCGGGAGACCCAGTACTTC. It encodes CASSSGTSGGRETQYF.

The chain carries TRBV2 and TRBJ2-7; 7 bases are shared with TRBD1. With V trimmed by 6 bases and J by 2 bases, 10 bases remained unmatched. The CDR3 contains 15 residues. The V gene's germline CDR1 is SNHLY and CDR2 FYNNEI. CDR3: CASRHHRQGPYEQYF. For the CDR3, the DNA is TGTGCCAGCAGACATCACAGACAGGGCCCCTACGAGCAGTACTTC.

This sequence joins TRBV5-1 and TRBJ2-5, with TRBD2 matching 9 bases. CDR1 and CDR2 from the germline V gene are SGHRS and YFSETQ. This CDR3 has 17 residues. Trimming at V came to 0 bases and at J to 7 bases, leaving 13 bases not matched to a gene. The CDR3 here is CASSLGVAGASLGTQYF. The CDR3 coding sequence is TGCGCCAGCAGCTTGGGGGTAGCGGGGGCGTCCTTGGGGACCCAGTACTTC.

The chain joins TRBV27 to TRBJ2-1, with D unclear. The V and J ends lost 3 bases and 6 bases respectively, with 12 bases between them. The CDR3 consists of 14 residues. Germline V gene data show CDR1 as MNHEY and CDR2 as SMNVEV (reference sequence). The CDR3 nucleotides read TGTGCCAGCAGTTTGTCTAGACCTTCCAATGAGCAGTTCTTC. Protein product: CASSLSRPSNEQFF.

The V call is TRBV10-3, the J call TRBJ1-2, with TRBD1 identical over 7 bases. Germline-derived CDR1 and CDR2 are ENHRY and SYGVKD. J gave up 8 bases and V 0 bases, and 12 bases lay outside the gene matches. This CDR3 has 16 amino acids. This CDR3 is CAISESTWTGGRGYTF. The CDR3 DNA reads as TGTGCCATCAGTGAGTCGACTTGGACAGGCGGCAGGGGCTACACCTTC.

The chain carries TRBV18 and TRBJ2-5; TRBD2 is a possible D gene (5 bases). Between the trimmed V and J ends, which lost 6 bases and 2 bases, there was a span of 7 bases. The CDR3 has 12 residues. From germline, CDR1 is KGHSH and CDR2 LQKENI. As DNA, the CDR3 is TGTGCCAGCTCGACGGGACAAGAGACCCAGTACTTC. It yields the protein CASSTGQETQYF.

In its sample, this clone was seen a few times. V gene TRBV10-2 combines with J gene TRBJ2-2, with 8 bases aligning to TRBD1. The length of the CDR3 is 14 residues. V was pared by 6 bases and J by 5 bases, with 5 bases of the junction left unmatched. Per the germline V gene, CDR1 is WSHSY and CDR2 is SAAADI. The chain's CDR3 is CASSRQGHTGELFF. CDR3 sequence (DNA): TGCGCCAGCAGCAGACAGGGGCATACCGGGGAGCTGTTTTTT.

J is TRBJ2-7 and V is TRBV6-5, with D possibly matching TRBD1 (6 bases). There are 15 residues in the CDR3. From germline, CDR1 is MNHEY and CDR2 SVGAGI. V lost 5 bases, J lost 2 bases, and 16 bases lay in between. This CDR3 is CASSGGRRGAYEQYF. DNA of the CDR3: TGTGCCAGCAGTGGGGGCCGTCGGGGAGCCTACGAGCAGTACTTC.

The gene calls are TRBV6-4 and TRBJ1-4, with D perhaps matching TRBD1 (5 bases). CDR1 is MRHNA, CDR2 SNTAGT, per germline. The CDR3 sequence is 13 residues long. V was trimmed by 0 bases and J by 10 bases, leaving 9 bases between them. This CDR3 reads CASSDSAGRKLFF. For the CDR3, the DNA is TGTGCCAGCAGTGACTCGGCGGGGCGAAAACTGTTTTTT.

The chain links TRBV5-4 to TRBJ2-5; a weak D match, TRBD2 (6 bases). CDR3 length: 16 amino acids. Trimming pared 1 base from V and 2 bases from J, leaving 15 bases between. Germline-derived CDR1 and CDR2 are SGHNT and YYREEE (reference sequence). The CDR3 nucleotides are TGTGCCAGCAGCTTGATTGGTAGGAGGGGACAAGAGACCCAGTACTTC. Protein product: CASSLIGRRGQETQYF.

This clone showed up just once. The germline gene is not matched at one end of the junction; a read error may be the cause. V gene TRBV5-4 combines with J gene TRBJ1-6; 8 bases align to TRBD1. There are 14 residues in the CDR3. Germline values: CDR1 SGHNT, CDR2 YYREEE (reference sequence). For the CDR3, the DNA is TGTGCCAGCAGCTTGGGACAGGGGAATTCCCCCCTCCACTTT. This encodes CASSLGQGNSPLHF.

V and J are TRBV4-1 and TRBJ2-5, with D perhaps matching TRBD1 (5 bases). Judging by the DNA end, TRBJ2-7 fits better; the J call may be wrong. The CDR3 loop spans 14 amino acids. Germline V gene sequence: CDR1 MGHRA, CDR2 YSYEKL. The CDR3: CASSQATVVYEQYF. The CDR3 region has the DNA TGCGCCAGCAGCCAAGCGACAGTCGTTTACGAGCAGTACTTC.